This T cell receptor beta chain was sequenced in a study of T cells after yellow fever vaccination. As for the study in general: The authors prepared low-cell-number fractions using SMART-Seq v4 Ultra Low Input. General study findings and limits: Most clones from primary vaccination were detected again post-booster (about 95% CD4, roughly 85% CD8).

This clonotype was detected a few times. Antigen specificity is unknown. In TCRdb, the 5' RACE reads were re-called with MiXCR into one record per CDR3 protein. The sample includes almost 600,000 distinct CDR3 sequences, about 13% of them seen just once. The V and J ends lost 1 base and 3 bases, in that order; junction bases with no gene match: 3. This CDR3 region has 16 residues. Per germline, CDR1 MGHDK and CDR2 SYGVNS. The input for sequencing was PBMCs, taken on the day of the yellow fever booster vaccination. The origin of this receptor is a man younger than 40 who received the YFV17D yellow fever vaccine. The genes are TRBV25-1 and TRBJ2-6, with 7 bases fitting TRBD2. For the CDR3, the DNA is TGTGCCAGCAGTGAATGGGAGGGGCGTGGGGCCAACGTCCTGACTTTC. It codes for CASSEWEGRGANVLTF. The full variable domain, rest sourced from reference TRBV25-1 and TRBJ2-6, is EADIYQTPRYLVIGTGKKITLECSQTMGHDKMYWYQQDPGMELHLIHYSYGVNSTEKGDLSSESTVSRIRTEHFPLTLESARPSHTSQYLCASSEWEGRGANVLTFGAGSRLTVL.